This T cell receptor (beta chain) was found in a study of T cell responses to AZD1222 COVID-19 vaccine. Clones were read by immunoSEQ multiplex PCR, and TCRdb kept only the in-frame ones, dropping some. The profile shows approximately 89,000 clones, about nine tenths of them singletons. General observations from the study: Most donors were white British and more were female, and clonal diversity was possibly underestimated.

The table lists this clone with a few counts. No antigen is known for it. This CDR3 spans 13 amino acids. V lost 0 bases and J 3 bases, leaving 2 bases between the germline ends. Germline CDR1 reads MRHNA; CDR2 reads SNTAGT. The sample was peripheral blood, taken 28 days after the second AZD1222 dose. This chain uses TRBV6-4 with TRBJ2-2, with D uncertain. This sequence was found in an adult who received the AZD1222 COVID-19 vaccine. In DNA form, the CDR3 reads TGTGCCAGCAGTGACTCGGACACCGGGGAGCTGTTTTTT. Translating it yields CASSDSDTGELFF.